The text below deals with one T cell receptor (beta chain). The data were taken from a study of blood T cell repertoires in COVID-19. Turning to the study itself: Sites in the United States, Italy and Spain provided acute and convalescent COVID-19 samples. PBMCs, B-cell-depleted T cells, or T cells provided the cDNA or gDNA that made up the material.

Original analysis: Amplification from reference gene primers served as the basis for estimated nucleated cell counts. Method: immunoSEQ multiplex PCR; TCRdb's copy keeps in-frame clones and lacks some. The V and J calls and clone size come from that table; D and trimming were worked out from the DNA. The sample lists around 140,000 clones; around 83% were seen once. Germline assignment: CDR1 SGHRS and CDR2 YFSETQ. V lost 4 bases, J lost 6 bases, and 5 bases stayed unmatched. The CDR3 contains 13 residues. Specimen: peripheral blood. This TCR was recovered from a man between 60 and 75 years old with active or convalescent COVID-19. V usage is TRBV5-1 and J usage is TRBJ2-7; 9 bases match TRBD1. As DNA, the CDR3 is TGCGCCAGCAGCGCATTGACAGGGGGCGAGCAGTACGTC. This codes for CASSALTGGEQYV.